The 15 T cell receptor beta chains below all came from one sample that was sequenced in a study of identifying expanded T cells in peripheral blood. The assay was immunoSEQ multiplex PCR, and TCRdb's table has in-frame clones only and misses some. The repertoire includes approximately 92,000 clones, more than 75% of them detected once, and around 4% sits in the top ten. The sequenced sample consisted of blood. The receptors come from a person aged 18 to 75 in good health.

This clone was seen more than once but under ten times. The V and J genes are TRBV9 and TRBJ1-2; D is ambiguous. Trimming stripped 3 bases from V and 8 bases from J, with 11 bases between. Germline V CDR1 and CDR2: SGDLS, YYNGEE. The CDR3 has 12 amino acids. CDR3 sequence: CASSEPLGGYTF. CDR3 bases: TGTGCCAGCAGCGAGCCCCTTGGAGGCTACACCTTC. The entire variable domain, with the rest obtained from reference TRBV9 and TRBJ1-2, is as follows: DSGVTQTPKHLITATGQRVTLRCSPRSGDLSVYWYQQSLDQGLQFLIQYYNGEERAKGNILERFSAQQFPDLHSELNLSSLELGDSALYFCASSEPLGGYTFGSGTRLTVV.

This CDR3 is CASSLGFQPQHF. The DNA for the CDR3 is TGTGCCAGCAGCTTGGGATTTCAGCCCCAGCATTTT. The chain links TRBV5-5 to TRBJ1-5, with D hard to call. V dropped 0 bases and J dropped 6 bases, with 4 bases sitting between them. This CDR3 is built from 12 residues. Germline CDR1 SGHKS, CDR2 YYEKEE (reference sequence).

The chain uses TRBV6-6 and TRBJ2-7; TRBD1 is a possible D gene (5 bases). This CDR3 region has 13 residues. Germline-derived CDR1 and CDR2 are MNHNY and SVGAGI (reference sequence). The V end was cut by 4 bases, the J end by 2 bases, with 9 bases between. The CDR3 protein is CASSFKGPYEQYF. The CDR3 DNA sequence: TGTGCCAGCAGTTTTAAGGGGCCCTACGAGCAGTACTTC.

V gene TRBV6-5 combines with J gene TRBJ2-7, with 8 positions matching TRBD1. The CDR3 loop spans 16 amino acids. Germline CDR1 and CDR2: MNHEY and SVGAGI. V trimming: 0 bases; J trimming: 4 bases; junction bases outside the gene matches: 8. The CDR3 reads CASSYSMIRGHYEQYF. CDR3 DNA sequence: TGTGCCAGCAGTTACTCGATGATCAGGGGGCATTACGAGCAGTACTTC.

The chain is built from TRBV6-5 and TRBJ1-1; perhaps TRBD1 as D (6 bases). V lost 3 bases and J lost 1, with 9 bases in between. This CDR3 has 14 residues. CDR1 MNHEY and CDR2 SVGAGI come from the germline V gene. The CDR3 region has the DNA TGTGCCAGCAGTTATGGGGGCCCGAACACTGAAGCTTTCTTT. Translated, it gives CASSYGGPNTEAFF.

V and J are TRBV11-2 and TRBJ1-2; TRBD1 aligns across 8 bases. This CDR3 is built from 16 residues. Per germline, CDR1 SGHAT and CDR2 FQNNGV. V trimming: 1 base; J trimming: 0 bases; junction bases outside the gene matches: 4. For the CDR3, the DNA is TGTGCCAGCAGCTTAGGGCGGACAGGGACTAACTATGGCTACACCTTC. Translating gives CASSLGRTGTNYGYTF.

This clone was seen a few times. V and J are TRBV11-3 and TRBJ1-4, with TRBD1 as a possible D gene (5 bases). Germline CDR1 reads SGHNT; CDR2 reads YENEEA. V shed 1 base and J shed 2 bases, with 8 bases lying between them. CDR3 size: 15 residues. The CDR3 DNA sequence: TGTGCCAGCAGCTTAGCGGGGACCACTAATGAAAAACTGTTTTTT. This gives the protein CASSLAGTTNEKLFF.

The chain uses TRBV14 and TRBJ1-2; possibly TRBD1 for D (5 bases). CDR1 SGHDN and CDR2 FVKESK come from the germline V gene. V was trimmed by 6 bases and J by 0 bases, leaving 14 bases between them. The CDR3 is 15 amino acids. The CDR3 DNA follows: TGTGCCAGCAGGGCCGACTGGGGGGCTAACTATGGCTACACCTTC. Translating gives CASRADWGANYGYTF.

The V call is TRBV7-2, the J call TRBJ2-3; 15 bases match TRBD2. The CDR3 is 16 residues long. Losses at the gene ends were 4 bases for V and 6 bases for J; bases not matched to a gene: 5. From germline, CDR1 is SGHTA and CDR2 FQGNSA. The DNA of the CDR3 is TGTGCCAGCAGCTCAGGACTAGCGGGGGGGTTGGATACGCAGTATTTT. This gives the protein CASSSGLAGGLDTQYF.

The V and J genes are TRBV7-9 and TRBJ2-6; TRBD1 aligns across 7 bases. From germline, CDR1 is SEHNR and CDR2 FQNEAQ (reference sequence). The CDR3 is made up of 15 amino acids. The ends lost 5 bases at V and 2 bases at J; junction bases unmatched: 3. The CDR3 sequence: CASSPTGAGANVLTF. The CDR3 coding sequence is TGTGCCAGCAGCCCTACAGGGGCTGGGGCCAACGTCCTGACTTTC. Full variable domain (remainder filled in from reference TRBV7-9 and TRBJ2-6): DTGVSQNPRHKITKRGQNVTFRCDPISEHNRLYWYRQTLGQGPEFLTYFQNEAQLEKSRLLSDRFSAERPKGSFSTLEIQRTEQGDSAMYLCASSPTGAGANVLTFGAGSRLTVL.

V is TRBV10-3 and J is TRBJ1-6, with D maybe TRBD1 (6 bases). With 10 bases removed from V and 4 bases from J, the gap between germline ends came to 20 bases. The CDR3 has 16 residues. Germline V CDR1 and CDR2: ENHRY, SYGVKD. The CDR3 region is CASRKNRELYNSPLHF. The CDR3 DNA follows: TGTGCCAGCAGAAAAAACAGGGAACTATATAATTCACCCCTCCACTTT.

To note about this clone: At one of its ends the junction is not consistent with the germline gene, which may arise from a read error. This chain joins TRBV6-6 and TRBJ2-7; maybe TRBD1 (6 bases). The germline V gene has CDR1 MNHNY and CDR2 SVGAGI (reference sequence). This CDR3 contains 15 residues. The CDR3 region is CASSLAGTSSDEQYF. DNA of the CDR3: TGTGCCAGCAGTCTAGCAGGGACATCCTCCGACGAGCAGTACTTC.

V usage is TRBV18 and J usage is TRBJ1-5; tentatively, D is TRBD1 (6 bases). Germline assignment: CDR1 KGHSH and CDR2 LQKENI. The CDR3 covers 13 residues. V was pared by 3 bases and J by 6 bases, with 9 bases between. The CDR3 region has the DNA TGTGCCAGCTCACCGGACAGAAGTCAGCCCCAGCATTTT. Translating gives CASSPDRSQPQHF.

The genes are TRBV2 and TRBJ2-1; TRBD1 aligns across 7 bases. Germline CDR1 is SNHLY and CDR2 is FYNNEI. Trimming cost V 11 bases and J 3 bases; bases outside gene matches: 7. CDR3 size: 13 residues. CDR3 region: CAGRDSLYNEQFF. The CDR3 nucleotides are TGTGCCGGCCGGGACAGCCTCTACAATGAGCAGTTCTTC. Using reference TRBV2 and TRBJ2-1 for the parts outside the CDR3, the full variable domain is EPEVTQTPSHQVTQMGQEVILRCVPISNHLYFYWYRQILGQKVEFLVSFYNNEISEKSEIFDDQFSVERPDGSNFTLKIRSTKLEDSAMYFCAGRDSLYNEQFFGPGTRLTVL.

This chain connects TRBV2 to TRBJ1-1; D gene unclear. The CDR3 consists of 14 residues. Trimming removed 2 bases at V and 0 bases at J, with 7 bases between. Germline CDR1 SNHLY, CDR2 FYNNEI. The CDR3 region has the DNA TGTGCCAGCAGTGAATCCGACCTGAACACTGAAGCTTTCTTT. It codes for CASSESDLNTEAFF.